These 7 T cell receptor beta chains originate from one sample sequenced in a study of T cell responses to AZD1222 COVID-19 vaccine. Some clones are missing from TCRdb's copy, which holds only in-frame ones; the method was immunoSEQ multiplex PCR. The sample contains over 100,000 clones, roughly 88% of which appear only once. Here the sequenced sample was peripheral blood, taken on day 0 of AZD1222 vaccination. The receptors derive from an adult in good health.

CDR3 loop: CASSLRHEQYF. CDR3 nucleotides: TGTGCCAGCAGCCTACGCCACGAGCAGTACTTC. V is TRBV3-1 (or the pseudogene TRBV3-2) and J is TRBJ2-7; D not resolved. The germline V gene has CDR1 LGHDT and CDR2 YNNKEL (reference sequence). V was trimmed by 4 bases and J by 5 bases, leaving 6 bases between them. There are 11 residues in the CDR3.

In DNA form, the CDR3 reads TGCGCCAGCAGCGACAGGTATGGCTACACCTTC. This sequence encodes CASSDRYGYTF. The chain carries TRBV5-1 and TRBJ1-2; D is perhaps TRBD1 (6 bases). This CDR3 spans 11 amino acids. Trimming took off 4 bases at V and 5 bases at J, with 6 bases between the two ends. Germline lookup yields CDR1 SGHRS and CDR2 YFSETQ.

This clone was counted only a few times. The chain recombines TRBV24-1 with TRBJ1-4, with D unclear. Germline CDR1 and CDR2: KGHDR and SFDVKD. The CDR3 covers 15 residues. Between the trimmed V and J ends, which lost 4 bases and 3 bases, there was a span of 11 bases. The CDR3 DNA reads as TGTGCCACCAGTGACGGAGAAGTCGCTAATGAAAAACTGTTTTTT. Its protein product is CATSDGEVANEKLFF.

This clone was recorded only once. This chain links TRBV18 with TRBJ1-1, with no clear D. V was cut by 5 bases and J by 0 bases, with 13 bases left in between. Per the germline V gene, CDR1 is KGHSH and CDR2 is LQKENI. This CDR3 comprises 15 residues. In DNA form, the CDR3 reads TGTGCCAGCTCAAGAAGGACCGACATGAACACTGAAGCTTTCTTT. It codes for CASSRRTDMNTEAFF. The entire variable domain, with the rest obtained from reference TRBV18 and TRBJ1-1, is as follows: NAGVMQNPRHLVRRRGQEARLRCSPMKGHSHVYWYRQLPEEGLKFMVYLQKENIIDESGMPKERFSAEFPKEGPSILRIQQVVRGDSAAYFCASSRRTDMNTEAFFGQGTRLTVV.

The chain is built from TRBV7-9 and TRBJ2-7; D could derive from TRBD1 or TRBD2 (6 bases each). The CDR3 runs 13 residues. Per the germline V gene, CDR1 is SEHNR and CDR2 is FQNEAQ (reference sequence). Deletions cut 8 bases from V and 2 bases from J, with 13 bases between. The CDR3 bases are TGTGCCAGCCAGGGGACGGGGGCCTACGAGCAGTACTTC. Encoded protein: CASQGTGAYEQYF.

The chain is built from TRBV18 and TRBJ2-7, with 7 bases matching TRBD1. Losses at the gene ends were 0 bases for V and 4 bases for J; bases not matched to a gene: 9. The CDR3 has 16 residues. Germline V CDR1 and CDR2: KGHSH, LQKENI. In nucleotides, the CDR3 is TGTGCCAGCTCACCACCTGACAGGGAAGGGTCATACGAGCAGTACTTC. As protein: CASSPPDREGSYEQYF.

This sequence joins TRBV9 and TRBJ2-3, with TRBD2 as a possible D gene (6 bases). This CDR3 has 17 residues. Looked up from germline, CDR1 is SGDLS and CDR2 is YYNGEE. The V and J ends lost 1 base and 4 bases respectively, with 19 bases between them. CDR3 DNA sequence: TGTGCCAGCAGCGTAATCCCCGCACTCCGGGGGTCAGATACGCAGTATTTT. Translating gives CASSVIPALRGSDTQYF.